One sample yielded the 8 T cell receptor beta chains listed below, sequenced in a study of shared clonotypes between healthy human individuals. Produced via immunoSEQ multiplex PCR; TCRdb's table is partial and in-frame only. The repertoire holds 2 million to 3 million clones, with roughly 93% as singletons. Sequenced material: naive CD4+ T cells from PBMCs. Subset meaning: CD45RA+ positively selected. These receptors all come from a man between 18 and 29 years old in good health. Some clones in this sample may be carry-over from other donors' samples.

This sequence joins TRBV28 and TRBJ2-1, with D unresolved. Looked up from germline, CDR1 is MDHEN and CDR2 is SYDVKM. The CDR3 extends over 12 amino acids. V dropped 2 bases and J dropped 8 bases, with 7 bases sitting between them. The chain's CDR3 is CASSLSSHEQFF. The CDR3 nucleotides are TGTGCCAGCAGTTTAAGCTCCCATGAGCAGTTCTTC.

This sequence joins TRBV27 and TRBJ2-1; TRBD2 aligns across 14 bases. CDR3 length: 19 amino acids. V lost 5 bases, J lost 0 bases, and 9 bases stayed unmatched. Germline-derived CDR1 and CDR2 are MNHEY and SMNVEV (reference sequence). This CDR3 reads CASSPRLAGGRSSYNEQFF. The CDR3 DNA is TGTGCCAGCAGTCCGCGACTAGCGGGAGGGAGGAGCTCCTACAATGAGCAGTTCTTC.

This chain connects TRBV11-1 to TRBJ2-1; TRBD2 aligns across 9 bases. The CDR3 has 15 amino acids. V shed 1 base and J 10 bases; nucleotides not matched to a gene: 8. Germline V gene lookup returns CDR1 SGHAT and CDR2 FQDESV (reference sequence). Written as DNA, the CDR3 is TGTGCCAGCAGCTTAGGAAGTAGCGGGAGTGACGAGCAGTTCTTC. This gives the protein CASSLGSSGSDEQFF.

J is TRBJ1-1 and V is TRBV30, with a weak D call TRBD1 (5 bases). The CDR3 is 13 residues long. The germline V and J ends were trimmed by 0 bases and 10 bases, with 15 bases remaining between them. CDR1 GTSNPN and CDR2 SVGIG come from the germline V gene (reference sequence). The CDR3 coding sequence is TGTGCCTGGAGTGTACGTGGAGGGGTTTCAGCTTTCTTT. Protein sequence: CAWSVRGGVSAFF.

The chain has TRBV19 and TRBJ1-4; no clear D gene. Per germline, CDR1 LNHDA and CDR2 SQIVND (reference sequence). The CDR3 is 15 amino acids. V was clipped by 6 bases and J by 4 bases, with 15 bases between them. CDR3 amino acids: CASRTRYRNNEKLFF. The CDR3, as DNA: TGTGCCAGTAGGACTCGGTATAGGAATAATGAAAAACTGTTTTTT.

The CDR3 here is CASSLYRSPNNSPLHF. The CDR3 coding sequence is TGTGCCAGCAGTTTATACCGCAGCCCGAATAATTCACCCCTCCACTTT. The chain uses TRBV28 and TRBJ1-6; D remains ambiguous. With 1 base removed from V and 5 bases from J, the gap between germline ends came to 12 bases. CDR1 and CDR2 from the germline V gene are MDHEN and SYDVKM. This CDR3 is 16 amino acids long. Filled out from reference TRBV28 and TRBJ1-6, the complete variable domain reads DVKVTQSSRYLVKRTGEKVFLECVQDMDHENMFWYRQDPGLGLRLIYFSYDVKMKEKGDIPEGYSVSREKKERFSLILESASTNQTSMYLCASSLYRSPNNSPLHFGNGTRLTVT.

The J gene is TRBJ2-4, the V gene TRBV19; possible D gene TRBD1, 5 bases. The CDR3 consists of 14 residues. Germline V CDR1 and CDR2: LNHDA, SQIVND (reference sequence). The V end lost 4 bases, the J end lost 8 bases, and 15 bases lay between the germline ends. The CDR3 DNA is TGTGCCAGTAGTAAATCAGGGTTAGGATACATTCAGTACTTC. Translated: CASSKSGLGYIQYF. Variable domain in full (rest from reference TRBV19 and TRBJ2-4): DGGITQSPKYLFRKEGQNVTLSCEQNLNHDAMYWYRQDPGQGLRLIYYSQIVNDFQKGDIAEGYSVSREKKESFPLTVTSAQKNPTAFYLCASSKSGLGYIQYFGAGTRLSVL.

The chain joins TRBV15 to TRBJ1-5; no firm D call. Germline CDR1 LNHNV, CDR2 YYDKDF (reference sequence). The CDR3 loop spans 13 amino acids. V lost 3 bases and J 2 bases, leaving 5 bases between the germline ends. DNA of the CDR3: TGTGCCACCAGCAGTTCTGGCAATCAGCCCCAGCATTTT. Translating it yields CATSSSGNQPQHF.